A selection of T cell receptor beta chains follows, all from one sample in a study of T cells in localized non-small cell lung cancer. Assay: immunoSEQ multiplex PCR; the TCRdb copy retains only in-frame clones and omits some. The data contain around 2,000 clones, about 40% of them singletons. This material consisted of lung tumor tissue, taken before any cancer treatment. The receptors here all came from an older male donor with stage II squamous cell lung carcinoma. Both conserved end residues are part of each CDR3. Each record gives: CDR3 length, V gene, clone size, D gene, J gene, CDR3 DNA, CDR3 protein. D genes are given only for firm matches. Size is stated for part of the rows, as once, few or many counts, or as a class when the clone is expanded.

>14|TRBV15|.|.|TRBJ2-7
TGTGCCACCAGCCCCAGGGGAGACAACTACGAGCAGTACTTC
CATSPRGDNYEQYF
>14|TRBV9|few|.|TRBJ1-1
TGTGCCAGCTTGCTCGGTGGTGGGCACACTGAAGCTTTCTTT
CASLLGGGHTEAFF
>13|TRBV2|few|.|TRBJ2-2
TGTGCCAGTTGGGACTGGTACACCGGGGAGCTGTTTTTT
CASWDWYTGELFF
>15|TRBV14|once|.|TRBJ2-2
TGTGCCAGCAGCCAAGATAAGGCAGTCAGCGGGGAGCTGTTTTTT
CASSQDKAVSGELFF
>15|TRBV11-1|.|.|TRBJ1-1
TGTGCCAGCAGCTTAGTGCAGGGCTGGGGCACTGAAGCTTTCTTT
CASSLVQGWGTEAFF
>15|TRBV18|.|TRBD1|TRBJ1-4
TGTGCCAGCTCACCACCACAGGGGCAGAATGAAAAACTGTTTTTT
CASSPPQGQNEKLFF
>16|TRBV11-3|.|TRBD1|TRBJ1-4
TGTGCCAGCAGCTTGCGACAGGGGAGGTCTAATGAAAAACTGTTTTTT
CASSLRQGRSNEKLFF
>14|TRBV9|medium-sized|TRBD1|TRBJ1-1
TGTGCCAGCAGTCGGACAGGGCAGGCGGAGAAGGCTTTCTTT
CASSRTGQAEKAFF
>12|TRBV14|.|.|TRBJ2-7
TGTGCCAGCAGCCAAAGCCGGGACGAGCAGTACTTC
CASSQSRDEQYF
>14|TRBV11-3|medium-sized|.|TRBJ1-2
TGTGCCAGCAGCTTAGATATAGGGACCTATGGCTACACCTTC
CASSLDIGTYGYTF
>15|TRBV11-3|few|.|TRBJ2-2
TGTGCCAGCAGCTTCGAAATGCCCAGGGCCGGGGAGCTGTTTTTT
CASSFEMPRAGELFF
>15|TRBV25-1|.|.|TRBJ2-1
TGTGCCAGCAGTGAGCGGGTCGGAGGCTTCAATGAGCAGTTCTTC
CASSERVGGFNEQFF
>15|TRBV18|.|.|TRBJ2-1
TGTGCCAGTTCCCGGGGCCCAGGGAGTGGGAATGAGCAGTTCTTC
CASSRGPGSGNEQFF
>15|TRBV28|.|.|TRBJ2-2
TGTGCCAGCAATTCTGCGGGGGCCGTTACCGGGGAGCTGTTTTTT
CASNSAGAVTGELFF